This is a list of T cell receptor beta chains from one sample in a study of cytomegalovirus exposure and HLA in healthy donors. Only in-frame clones appear in the TCRdb table, and some are missing; sequencing was by immunoSEQ multiplex PCR. The data hold 250,000 to 300,000 clones, with 65% to 90% observed a single time. Sequencing input: PBMCs. The origin of the receptors is a young woman in good health and CMV-seronegative. The CDR3 runs from the conserved cysteine through the conserved F or W. Each record gives: V gene, D gene, J gene, clone size, CDR3 protein, CDR3 DNA. The D gene is left open where the match is weak. The size of a clone is reported for some rows only, either as once, few or many, or as a class for expanded clones.

V: TRBV5-1; D: TRBD2; J: TRBJ2-1; size: once; CDR3: CASSPLAGGMGNEQFF; DNA: TGCGCCAGCAGCCCCTTAGCGGGAGGGATGGGCAATGAGCAGTTCTTC
V: TRBV4-2; D: TRBD1; J: TRBJ2-5; size: -; CDR3: CASSQEPRQGLSQETQYF; DNA: TGTGCCAGCAGCCAAGAACCCCGACAGGGATTAAGCCAAGAGACCCAGTACTTC
V: TRBV18; D: -; J: TRBJ2-3; size: -; CDR3: CASSPQGQEGADTQYF; DNA: TGTGCCAGCTCACCACAGGGACAAGAAGGAGCAGATACGCAGTATTTT
V: TRBV11-2; D: -; J: TRBJ1-5; size: -; CDR3: CASSLGWPNQPQHF; DNA: TGTGCCAGCAGCTTAGGGTGGCCCAATCAGCCCCAGCATTTT
V: TRBV5-1; D: TRBD2; J: TRBJ2-1; size: -; CDR3: CASSRIILADSYNEQFF; DNA: TGCGCCAGCAGCCGAATTATACTAGCGGACTCCTACAATGAGCAGTTCTTC
V: TRBV27; D: -; J: TRBJ1-2; size: -; CDR3: CASSLQAARIYGYTF; DNA: TGTGCCAGCAGTTTACAGGCAGCCCGAATATATGGCTACACCTTC
V: TRBV7-2; D: TRBD1; J: TRBJ2-7; size: few; CDR3: CASSLVGQGIGEQYF; DNA: TGTGCCAGCAGCTTAGTGGGACAGGGTATCGGCGAGCAGTACTTC
V: TRBV6-1; D: TRBD1; J: TRBJ1-2; size: -; CDR3: CASSEGRQGIPYGYTF; DNA: TGTGCCAGCAGTGAAGGCAGACAGGGGATCCCCTATGGCTACACCTTC
V: TRBV7-2; D: TRBD1; J: TRBJ2-7; size: -; CDR3: CASRLRTGGVYEQYF; DNA: TGTGCCAGCAGGTTACGGACAGGGGGCGTCTACGAGCAGTACTTC
V: TRBV30; D: -; J: TRBJ2-3; size: few; CDR3: CAWSVRGTQYF; DNA: TGTGCCTGGAGTGTACGGGGTACGCAGTATTTT
V: TRBV9; D: TRBD1; J: TRBJ1-4; size: -; CDR3: CASSPTGGGGFEKLFF; DNA: TGTGCCAGCAGTCCCACAGGGGGTGGGGGATTCGAAAAACTGTTTTTT
V: TRBV9; D: -; J: TRBJ2-3; size: -; CDR3: CASSASGHSTDTQYF; DNA: TGTGCCAGCAGCGCGTCGGGACATAGCACAGATACGCAGTATTTT
V: TRBV30; D: -; J: TRBJ1-2; size: -; CDR3: CAWSVLVSAGYGYTF; DNA: TGTGCCTGGAGTGTACTCGTTTCCGCGGGCTATGGCTACACCTTC
V: TRBV7-2; D: TRBD2; J: TRBJ2-5; size: -; CDR3: CASSLGYAGGQETQYF; DNA: TGTGCCAGCAGCTTAGGGTACGCGGGGGGTCAAGAGACCCAGTACTTC
V: TRBV27; D: TRBD1; J: TRBJ1-1; size: -; CDR3: CASSLGQGENTEAFF; DNA: TGTGCCAGCAGTTTGGGACAGGGAGAGAACACTGAAGCTTTCTTT
V: TRBV5-6; D: TRBD1; J: TRBJ1-2; size: -; CDR3: CASSSFTGGEYHGYTF; DNA: TGTGCCAGCAGCTCCTTTACAGGGGGCGAATACCATGGCTACACCTTC
V: TRBV15; D: TRBD1; J: TRBJ2-2; size: -; CDR3: CATSRDRERELFF; DNA: TGTGCCACCAGCAGGGACAGGGAAAGGGAGCTGTTTTTT
V: TRBV12-5; D: -; J: TRBJ2-6; size: -; CDR3: CASGSYREPGANVLTF; DNA: TGTGCTAGTGGTTCTTACAGGGAACCTGGGGCCAACGTCCTGACTTTC
V: TRBV27; D: TRBD1; J: TRBJ1-1; size: -; CDR3: CASSLSPGGNGAEAFF; DNA: TGTGCCAGCAGTTTATCGCCAGGGGGAAATGGAGCTGAAGCTTTCTTT
V: TRBV18; D: -; J: TRBJ1-5; size: -; CDR3: CASSYLEGASQPQHF; DNA: TGTGCCAGCTCCTACCTCGAGGGAGCTAGTCAGCCCCAGCATTTT
V: TRBV9; D: TRBD1; J: TRBJ1-1; size: -; CDR3: CASNAGTERNTEAFF; DNA: TGTGCCAGCAACGCCGGGACAGAAAGGAACACTGAAGCTTTCTTT
V: TRBV30; D: TRBD1; J: TRBJ1-3; size: -; CDR3: CAWSRTGRGNTIYF; DNA: TGTGCCTGGAGCCGGACAGGGCGAGGAAACACCATATATTTT
V: TRBV6-5; D: -; J: TRBJ1-6; size: -; CDR3: CASRGKGRGSPLHF; DNA: TGTGCCAGCAGGGGGAAGGGGAGGGGAAGCCCCCTCCACTTT
V: TRBV6-6; D: -; J: TRBJ2-1; size: -; CDR3: CASSSPYNEQFF; DNA: TGTGCCAGCAGTTCTCCCTACAATGAGCAGTTCTTC
V: TRBV4-1; D: TRBD1; J: TRBJ2-5; size: -; CDR3: CASSRTPGQGGETQYF; DNA: TGCGCCAGCAGCCGCACCCCGGGACAGGGGGGGGAGACCCAGTACTTC
V: TRBV4-3; D: -; J: TRBJ2-1; size: -; CDR3: CASSQDGGLAVVDEQFF; DNA: TGCGCCAGCAGCCAAGACGGGGGCCTAGCGGTGGTCGATGAGCAGTTCTTC
V: TRBV27; D: TRBD1; J: TRBJ1-2; size: -; CDR3: CASSLSILRDRERGYTF; DNA: TGTGCCAGCAGTTTATCCATCCTCCGGGACAGGGAAAGAGGCTACACCTTC
V: TRBV9; D: TRBD1; J: TRBJ2-7; size: -; CDR3: CASSVEGATYEQYF; DNA: TGTGCCAGCAGCGTAGAGGGGGCAACCTACGAGCAGTACTTC
V: TRBV5-1; D: TRBD2; J: TRBJ2-3; size: -; CDR3: CASKLAGGSGDTQYF; DNA: TGCGCCAGCAAACTAGCGGGAGGGTCAGGAGATACGCAGTATTTT
V: TRBV4-2; D: TRBD1; J: TRBJ1-1; size: -; CDR3: CASTADRRNTEAFF; DNA: TGTGCCAGCACCGCGGACAGGAGGAACACTGAAGCTTTCTTT
V: TRBV27; D: -; J: TRBJ1-1; size: -; CDR3: CASHAQGFGAFF; DNA: TGTGCCAGCCACGCCCAGGGTTTCGGAGCTTTCTTT
V: TRBV5-8; D: TRBD1; J: TRBJ2-5; size: -; CDR3: CASSFRTGPKTQYF; DNA: TGTGCCAGCAGCTTCAGGACAGGGCCGAAGACCCAGTACTTC
V: TRBV4-1; D: -; J: TRBJ2-7; size: -; CDR3: CASSQVAYYEQYF; DNA: TGCGCCAGCAGCCAAGTAGCCTACTACGAGCAGTACTTC
V: TRBV27; D: TRBD2; J: TRBJ2-2; size: -; CDR3: CASRRGLARATGELFF; DNA: TGTGCCAGCAGAAGAGGACTAGCCCGGGCAACCGGGGAGCTGTTTTTT
V: TRBV6-6; D: TRBD1; J: TRBJ2-7; size: -; CDR3: CASTPGTGGKEQYF; DNA: TGTGCCAGCACCCCCGGGACAGGGGGTAAAGAGCAGTACTTC
V: TRBV7-6; D: -; J: TRBJ2-7; size: -; CDR3: CASSLLYSYEQYF; DNA: TGTGCCAGCAGCTTACTTTACTCCTACGAGCAGTACTTC
V: TRBV29-1; D: TRBD2; J: TRBJ2-7; size: -; CDR3: CSVEGLAGGYEQYF; DNA: TGCAGCGTTGAAGGCCTAGCGGGGGGCTACGAGCAGTACTTC
V: TRBV6-5; D: -; J: TRBJ1-3; size: -; CDR3: CASSYSREGGNTIYF; DNA: TGTGCCAGCAGTTACTCGAGGGAGGGCGGAAACACCATATATTTT